A selection of T cell receptor beta chains follows, all from one sample in a study of shared clonotypes between healthy human individuals. Measured with immunoSEQ multiplex PCR; TCRdb has only the in-frame clones, and not every one. The sample holds some 480,000 clones; around 80% are singletons and the top ten take 9.5% to 15%. What was sequenced was PBMCs. The receptor source for this set is a woman aged 40 to 50 in good health. Some clones in this sample may be carry-over from other donors' samples. Both conserved end residues are part of each CDR3. D genes are given only for firm matches. Clone size is stated in some rows and not others, as once, few, many or a class when expanded.

j_call d_call v_call clone_size cdr3_nt cdr3_aa
TRBJ2-3 . TRBV7-2 . TGTGCCAGCAGCTACGGGCTACACGATACGCAGTATTTT CASSYGLHDTQYF
TRBJ2-5 . TRBV7-3 few TGTGCCAGCAGCTTAATACAGTACCAAGAGACCCAGTACTTC CASSLIQYQETQYF
TRBJ2-5 TRBD1 TRBV4-2 . TGTGCCAGCAGCCCACATCCTACAGGGGGCGCGGGCGAGACCCAGTACTTC CASSPHPTGGAGETQYF
TRBJ1-1 TRBD1 TRBV28 . TGTGCCAGCAGGCCAGACAGGGGCACTGAAGCTTTCTTT CASRPDRGTEAFF
TRBJ2-5 . TRBV28 . TGTGCCAGCGGGGCAGCCCAAGCCCAGTACTTC CASGAAQAQYF
TRBJ1-3 TRBD1 TRBV9 . TGTGCCAGCAGCAAGAGGACAGGGGACGGAAACACCATATATTTT CASSKRTGDGNTIYF
TRBJ2-2 . TRBV27 . TGTGCCAGTCGGACCGGGGCCGGGGAGCTGTTTTTT CASRTGAGELFF
TRBJ2-7 . TRBV9 . TGTGCCAGCAGCGTAGAAGGGGGAGCGGGGTCCTACGAGCAGTACTTC CASSVEGGAGSYEQYF
TRBJ1-4 . TRBV5-1 . TGCGCCAGCAGCTTAATACCTGCGACTAATGAAAAACTGTTTTTT CASSLIPATNEKLFF
TRBJ2-1 TRBD2 TRBV2 . TGTGCCAGCAGAGGACTTCCTGGCGGGAGCACTAATGAGCAGTTCTTC CASRGLPGGSTNEQFF
TRBJ2-1 TRBD1 TRBV6-4 once TGTGCCAGTAGAGACAGGGACAATGAGCAGTTCTTC CASRDRDNEQFF
TRBJ2-7 TRBD1 TRBV5-4 . TGTGCCAGCAGCTTCGGACAGGGGGCTTCCGAGCAGTACTTC CASSFGQGASEQYF
TRBJ2-1 TRBD1 TRBV11-3 . TGTGCCAGCAGTAAAAGCACAGGGGGCTCCTACAATGAGCAGTTCTTC CASSKSTGGSYNEQFF
TRBJ2-7 TRBD2 TRBV11-1 . TGTGCCAGCAGCTTAGATGATAGCGGGCTCTACGAGCAGTACTTC CASSLDDSGLYEQYF
TRBJ1-5 . TRBV27 . TGTGCCAGCAGTTCCGGGACACACGATCAGCCCCAGCATTTT CASSSGTHDQPQHF
TRBJ2-3 . TRBV5-4 . TGTGCCAGCAGCTTACCTAGCGTGGGCACAGATACGCAGTATTTT CASSLPSVGTDTQYF
TRBJ2-5 . TRBV18 . TGTGCCAGCTCACCATCCGGGGGGTTCAGGGTCTTCCCCGGGACAGCCCAAGAGACCCAGTACTTC CASSPSGGFRVFPGTAQETQYF
TRBJ2-7 . TRBV28 . TGTGCCAGCAGTTCGCCGGCGGACGGCGGGATCTACGAGCAGTACTTC CASSSPADGGIYEQYF
TRBJ2-5 . TRBV12-2 once TGTGCAAGTCGCTCCCTAGGGACTACGGGGGACGGGACCCAGTACTTC CASRSLGTTGDGTQYF
TRBJ1-5 . TRBV7-9 . TGTGCCAGCAGCTTTGGGCTGGATCAGCCCCAGCATTTT CASSFGLDQPQHF
TRBJ2-3 TRBD2 TRBV6-1 . TGTGCCAGCAGTGAAGGGGTAGCGGGAGGGCCCACAGATACGCAGTATTTT CASSEGVAGGPTDTQYF
TRBJ1-4 TRBD1 TRBV19 . TGTGCCAGTAGATACAGGGGAAGCACTAATGAAAAACTGTTTTTT CASRYRGSTNEKLFF
TRBJ2-5 . TRBV5-1 . TGCGCCAGCAGCTTGGGGGGGAACCAAGAGACCCAGTACTTC CASSLGGNQETQYF
TRBJ1-6 TRBD1 TRBV15 . TGTGCCACCAGAATGGACAGGTCAGATTCACCCCTCCACTTT CATRMDRSDSPLHF
TRBJ1-2 . TRBV5-6 . TGTGCCAGCAGCTTCGACAGGCCGAACTATGGCTACACCTTC CASSFDRPNYGYTF
TRBJ2-7 . TRBV6-1 . TGTGCCAGCAGAGAACTTGACACGCGTCGTACTTACGAGCAGTACTTC CASRELDTRRTYEQYF
TRBJ2-7 . TRBV4-1 few TGCGCCAGCAGCCAAGCGGCACAGGTGGCTGACGAGCAGTACTTC CASSQAAQVADEQYF